The clone carrying this T cell receptor (beta chain) was found once. Its antigen is not known. The analysis combined second doses at about 4 or about 12 weeks. Some clones are missing from TCRdb's copy, which holds only in-frame ones; the method was immunoSEQ multiplex PCR. The data show some 74,000 clones, 70% to 90% seen once. This sample is drawn from a study of T cell responses to AZD1222 COVID-19 vaccine. Points from the study as a whole: The study sampled repertoires only after the peak T cell response. Spike-spanning, vaccine-associated CD4 TCRs were dominant at 160-218 and 743-854. It should be noted that donors were predominantly white British and more often female, and clonal diversity was possibly underestimated.

CDR1 and CDR2 (germline): SQVTM, ANQGSEA. The length of the CDR3 is 12 residues. The ends were cut back, 7 bases at V and 5 bases at J, with 14 bases in the middle. This clonotype was sampled from an adult who received the AZD1222 COVID-19 vaccine. J is TRBJ1-1 and V is TRBV29-1, with no clear D. This material consisted of peripheral blood, taken 28 days after the second AZD1222 dose. The CDR3 DNA reads TGCAGCGGTATGGGCGGAAGAACTGAAGCTTTCTTT. It translates to CSGMGGRTEAFF.